The sequence of this TCR beta chain was determined in a study of shared clonotypes between healthy human individuals. The J segment lost 2 bases and the V segment lost 7 bases, leaving 7 bases of the junction unmatched. This CDR3 is 14 amino acids long. Germline-derived CDR1 and CDR2 are MNHEY and SVGAGI. The method was immunoSEQ multiplex PCR; TCRdb's version includes in-frame clones alone and lacks a portion of them. This sample has roughly 2,500,000 clones, with over 85% found just once. The chain has TRBV6-5 and TRBJ2-7, with TRBD1 matching over 8 bases. Specimen: naive CD4+ T cells from PBMCs. Subset indicated: CD45RA+ positively selected. The source of this sequence is a man younger than 35 in good health. Some clones in this sample may be carry-over from other donors' samples. CDR3 DNA sequence: TGTGCCAGCACCCCAGGGGGCCGAACCTACGAGCAGTACTTC. Encoded protein: CASTPGGRTYEQYF.